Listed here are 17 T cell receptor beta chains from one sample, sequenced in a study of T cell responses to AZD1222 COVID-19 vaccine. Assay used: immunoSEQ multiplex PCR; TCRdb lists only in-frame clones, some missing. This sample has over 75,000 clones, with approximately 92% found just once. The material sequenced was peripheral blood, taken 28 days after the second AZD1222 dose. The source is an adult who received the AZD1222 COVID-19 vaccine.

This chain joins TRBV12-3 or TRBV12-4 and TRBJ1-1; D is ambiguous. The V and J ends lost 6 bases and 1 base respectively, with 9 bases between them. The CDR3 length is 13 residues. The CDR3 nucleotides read TGTGCCAGCAGGAAACGGGAGAACACTGAAGCTTTCTTT. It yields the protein CASRKRENTEAFF.

The DNA of the CDR3 is TGCGCCAGCAGCCAAACGGCCAACACTGAAGCTTTCTTT. Translation gives CASSQTANTEAFF. The rearrangement joins TRBV4-3 to TRBJ1-1; D call uncertain. The V gene lost 2 bases and the J gene lost 2 bases, with 6 bases spanning the gap. CDR1 is LGHNA and CDR2 is YSLEER in the germline V gene. The CDR3 covers 13 residues.

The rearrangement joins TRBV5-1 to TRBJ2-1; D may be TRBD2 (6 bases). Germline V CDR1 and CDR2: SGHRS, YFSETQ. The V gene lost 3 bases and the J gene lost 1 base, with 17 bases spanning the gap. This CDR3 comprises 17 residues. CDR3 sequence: CASSSSLATLSYNEQFF. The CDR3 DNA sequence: TGCGCCAGCAGCTCGTCACTAGCAACCTTATCCTACAATGAGCAGTTCTTC.

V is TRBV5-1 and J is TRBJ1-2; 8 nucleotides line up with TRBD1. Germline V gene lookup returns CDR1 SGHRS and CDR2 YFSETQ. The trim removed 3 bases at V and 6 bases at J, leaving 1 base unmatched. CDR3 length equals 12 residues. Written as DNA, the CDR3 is TGCGCCAGCAGCTCGGACAGGGATGGCTACACCTTC. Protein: CASSSDRDGYTF.

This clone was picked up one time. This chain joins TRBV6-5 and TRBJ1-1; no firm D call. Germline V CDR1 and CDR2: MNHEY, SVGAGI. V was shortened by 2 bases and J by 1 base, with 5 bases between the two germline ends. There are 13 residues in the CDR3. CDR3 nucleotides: TGTGCCAGCAGTTACAACGAGAACACTGAAGCTTTCTTT. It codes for CASSYNENTEAFF.

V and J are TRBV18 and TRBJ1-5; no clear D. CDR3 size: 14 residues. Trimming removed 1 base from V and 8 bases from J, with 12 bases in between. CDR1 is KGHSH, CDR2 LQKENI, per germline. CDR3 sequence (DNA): TGTGCCAGCTCACCACTGGACGTAGAGAAGCCCCAGCATTTT. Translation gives CASSPLDVEKPQHF.

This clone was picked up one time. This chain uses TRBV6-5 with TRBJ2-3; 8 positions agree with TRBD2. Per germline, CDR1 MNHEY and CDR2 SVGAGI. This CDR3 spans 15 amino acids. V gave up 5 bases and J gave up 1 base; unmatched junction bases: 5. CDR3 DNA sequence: TGTGCCAGCAGTATTAGCGGGGTTGGCACAGATACGCAGTATTTT. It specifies CASSISGVGTDTQYF.

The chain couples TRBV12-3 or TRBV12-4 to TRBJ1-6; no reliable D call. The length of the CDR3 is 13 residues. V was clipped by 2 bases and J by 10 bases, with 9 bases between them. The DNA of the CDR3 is TGTGCCAGCAGTTTAATGGGATCGTCACCCCTCCACTTT. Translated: CASSLMGSSPLHF.

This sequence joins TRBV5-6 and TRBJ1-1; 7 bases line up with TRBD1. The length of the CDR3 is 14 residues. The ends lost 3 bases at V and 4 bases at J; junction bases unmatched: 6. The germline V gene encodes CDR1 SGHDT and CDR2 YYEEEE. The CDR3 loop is CASSYRGGSTEAFF. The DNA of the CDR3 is TGTGCCAGCAGCTACAGGGGAGGGAGCACTGAAGCTTTCTTT.

CDR3 in DNA: TGTGCCAGCAGCCCAAAGCCGGGACACCCGCAACAGTTCTTC. Translated, it gives CASSPKPGHPQQFF. The chain employs TRBV11-2 and TRBJ2-1; possible D gene TRBD1, 6 bases. Germline-derived CDR1 and CDR2 are SGHAT and FQNNGV. The CDR3 sequence is 14 residues long. Trimming removed 5 bases at V and 13 bases at J, with 21 bases between.

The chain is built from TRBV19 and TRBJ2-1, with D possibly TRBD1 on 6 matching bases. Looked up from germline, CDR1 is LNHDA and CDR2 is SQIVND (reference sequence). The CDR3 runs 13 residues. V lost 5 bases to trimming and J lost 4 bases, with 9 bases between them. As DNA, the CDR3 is TGTGCCAGTAGTCGGGACAATTACAATGAGCAGTTCTTC. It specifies CASSRDNYNEQFF.

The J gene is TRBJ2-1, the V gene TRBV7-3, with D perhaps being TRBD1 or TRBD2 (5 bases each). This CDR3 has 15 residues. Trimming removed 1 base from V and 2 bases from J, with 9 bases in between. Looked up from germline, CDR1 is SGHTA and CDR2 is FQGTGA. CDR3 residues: CASSLIGDPYNEQFF. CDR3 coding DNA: TGTGCCAGCAGCTTAATCGGGGACCCCTACAATGAGCAGTTCTTC. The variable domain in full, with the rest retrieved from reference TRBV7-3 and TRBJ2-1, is GAGVSQTPSNKVTEKGKYVELRCDPISGHTALYWYRQSLGQGPEFLIYFQGTGAADDSGLPNDRFFAVRPEGSVSTLKIQRTERGDSAVYLCASSLIGDPYNEQFFGPGTRLTVL.

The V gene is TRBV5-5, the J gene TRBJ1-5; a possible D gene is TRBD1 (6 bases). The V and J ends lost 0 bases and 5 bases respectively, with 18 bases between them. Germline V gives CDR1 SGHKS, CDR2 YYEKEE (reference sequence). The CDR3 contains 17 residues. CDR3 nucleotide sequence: TGTGCCAGCAGCTTGGGCCTGTCAACAGGGATGGATCAGCCCCAGCATTTT. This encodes CASSLGLSTGMDQPQHF. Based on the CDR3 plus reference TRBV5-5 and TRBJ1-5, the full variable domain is DAGVTQSPTHLIKTRGQQVTLRCSPISGHKSVSWYQQVLGQGPQFIFQYYEKEERGRGNFPDRFSARQFPNYSSELNVNALLLGDSALYLCASSLGLSTGMDQPQHFGDGTRLSIL.

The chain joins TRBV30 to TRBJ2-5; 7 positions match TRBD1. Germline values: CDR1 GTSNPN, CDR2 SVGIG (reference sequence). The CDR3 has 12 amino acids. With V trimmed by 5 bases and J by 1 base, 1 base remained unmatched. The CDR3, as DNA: TGTGCCTGGGGGACAGCCCAAGAGACCCAGTACTTC. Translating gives CAWGTAQETQYF.

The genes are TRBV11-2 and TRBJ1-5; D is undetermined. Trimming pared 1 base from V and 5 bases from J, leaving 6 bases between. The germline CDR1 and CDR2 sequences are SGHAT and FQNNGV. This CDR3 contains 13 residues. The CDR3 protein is CASSLAADQPQHF. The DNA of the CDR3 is TGTGCCAGCAGCTTAGCCGCAGATCAGCCCCAGCATTTT.

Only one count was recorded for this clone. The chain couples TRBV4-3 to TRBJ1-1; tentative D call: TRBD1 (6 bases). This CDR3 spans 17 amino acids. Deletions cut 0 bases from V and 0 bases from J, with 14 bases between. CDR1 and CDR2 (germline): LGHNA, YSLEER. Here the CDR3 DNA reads TGCGCCAGCAGCCAAGAAAGGGGCAGGGGTTTGAACACTGAAGCTTTCTTT. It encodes CASSQERGRGLNTEAFF.

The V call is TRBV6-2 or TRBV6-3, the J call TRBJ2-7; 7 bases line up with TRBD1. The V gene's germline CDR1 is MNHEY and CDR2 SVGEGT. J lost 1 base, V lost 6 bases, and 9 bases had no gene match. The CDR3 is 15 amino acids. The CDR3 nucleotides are TGTGCCAGCAGCCCGACCGGGACAGCATCCTACGAGCAGTACTTC. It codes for CASSPTGTASYEQYF.